This T cell receptor (beta chain) was captured in a study of T cell responses to AZD1222 COVID-19 vaccine. Method: immunoSEQ multiplex PCR; TCRdb's copy keeps in-frame clones and lacks some. The table lists approximately 150,000 clones, more than 70% of them singletons. Findings of the study overall: The sample set comprised mostly white British donors with more females, and clonal diversity was possibly underestimated. Repertoires were obtained only post-peak T cell response. The study found Spike-specific TCR breadth and depth rose after two AZD1222 doses.

Remarks on this clone: Its target is unknown.

This CDR3 spans 13 amino acids. V shed 8 bases, J shed 9 bases, and the junction held 10 bases outside the gene matches. Per germline, CDR1 LNHDA and CDR2 SQIVND (reference sequence). This receptor was obtained from an adult who received the AZD1222 COVID-19 vaccine. The gene calls are TRBV19 and TRBJ1-5, with 7 bases aligning to TRBD1. The source was peripheral blood, collected 28 days after the second AZD1222 dose. The CDR3 here is CASRYRGKGPQHF. CDR3 nucleotide sequence: TGTGCCAGTCGGTACAGGGGAAAGGGGCCCCAGCATTTT.